This T cell receptor (beta chain) comes out of a study of shared clonotypes between healthy human individuals. In the study overall: Researchers assigned three CD4 naive, three CD4 memory, two CD8 naive and one CD8 memory plate to each donor.

The method was immunoSEQ multiplex PCR; TCRdb's version includes in-frame clones alone and lacks a portion of them. Found here are under 1,100,000 clones, roughly 80% of them singletons; the top ten hold approximately 1.5%. The CDR3 has 16 amino acids. V gave up 6 bases and J gave up 0 bases, with 12 bases separating them. The germline gives CDR1 MNHEY, CDR2 SMNVEV (reference sequence). The chain carries TRBV27 and TRBJ2-6, with unresolved D. This TCR derives from a man between 18 and 29 years old in good health. The material sequenced was memory CD4+ T cells sorted from blood. Sample subset: CD45RA-negative fraction. CDR3 sequence: CASSPLTGSGANVLTF. DNA for the CDR3: TGTGCCAGCAGCCCCTTGACTGGCTCTGGGGCCAACGTCCTGACTTTC. Drawing the rest from reference TRBV27 and TRBJ2-6, the complete variable domain is EAQVTQNPRYLITVTGKKLTVTCSQNMNHEYMSWYRQDPGLGLRQIYYSMNVEVTDKGDVPEGYKVSRKEKRNFPLILESPSPNQTSLYFCASSPLTGSGANVLTFGAGSRLTVL.